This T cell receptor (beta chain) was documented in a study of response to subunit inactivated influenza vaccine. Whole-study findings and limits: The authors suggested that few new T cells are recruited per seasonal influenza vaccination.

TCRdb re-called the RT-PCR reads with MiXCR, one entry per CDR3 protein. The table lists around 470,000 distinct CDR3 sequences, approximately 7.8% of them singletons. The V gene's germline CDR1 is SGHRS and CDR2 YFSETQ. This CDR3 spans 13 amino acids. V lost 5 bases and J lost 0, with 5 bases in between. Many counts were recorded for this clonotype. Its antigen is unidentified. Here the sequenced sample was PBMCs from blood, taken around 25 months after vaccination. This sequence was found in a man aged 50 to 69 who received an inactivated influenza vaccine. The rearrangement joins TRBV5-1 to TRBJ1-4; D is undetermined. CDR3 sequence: CASRDPTNEKLFF. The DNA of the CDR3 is TGCGCCAGCAGGGATCCAACTAATGAAAAACTGTTTTTT.